Following are 15 T cell receptor beta chains from one sample sequenced in a study of monozygotic twins with inflammatory bowel disease. TCRdb re-called the 5' RACE reads and shows each CDR3 protein once, DNA omitted. The table gives some 170,000 distinct CDR3 sequences; the top ten clones make up approximately 2.4% of it. Sequenced sample: blood. The receptors were gathered from a human donor with ulcerative colitis or Crohn's disease, or a healthy co-twin of an affected twin (not recorded which).

The chain couples TRBV20-1 to TRBJ1-6. The CDR3 covers 13 residues. Germline V gene data show CDR1 as DFQATT and CDR2 as SNEGSKA (reference sequence). CDR3 protein: CSARGANNSPLHF.

This sequence joins TRBV11-2 and TRBJ2-7; TCRdb selects TRBD2, and the lack of DNA leaves this call unchecked. Germline V lookup: CDR1 SGHAT, CDR2 FQNNGV. CDR3 length: 15 residues. CDR3 loop: CASSLGLAGTYEQYF.

The V and J genes are TRBV7-3 and TRBJ1-6. Germline values: CDR1 SGHTA, CDR2 FQGTGA. The CDR3 loop spans 14 amino acids. CDR3 sequence: CASSRRDLVSPLHF.

The chain uses TRBV5-6 and TRBJ2-3; TCRdb's assignment of TRBD2 cannot be checked, as there is no DNA. The CDR3 runs to 16 residues. The V gene's germline CDR1 is SGHDT and CDR2 YYEEEE. CDR3 amino acids: CASSLASGDLTDTQYF. The full variable domain, with the rest looked up from reference TRBV5-6 and TRBJ2-3, is DAGVTQSPTHLIKTRGQQVTLRCSPKSGHDTVSWYQQALGQGPQFIFQYYEEEERQRGNFPDRFSGHQFPNYSSELNVNALLLGDSALYLCASSLASGDLTDTQYFGPGTRLTVL.

The chain is built from TRBV4-2 and TRBJ2-2; the D call from TCRdb, TRBD1, cannot be confirmed without DNA. The length of the CDR3 is 16 residues. Per germline, CDR1 LGHNA and CDR2 YNFKEQ. CDR3 sequence: CASSQARGGADGELFF.

The chain has TRBV7-2 and TRBJ2-1; TCRdb's D call, TRBD2, is unchecked because there is no DNA. Germline V gene lookup returns CDR1 SGHTA and CDR2 FQGNSA. CDR3 size: 15 residues. CDR3 residues: CASSLSSGIDNEQFF.

The chain recombines TRBV5-1 with TRBJ2-3; lacking DNA, the TRBD2 call made by TCRdb goes unchecked. Germline V lookup: CDR1 SGHRS, CDR2 YFSETQ. CDR3 size: 15 residues. CDR3 residues: CASSLPNRLVDTQYF. Full variable domain (outside the CDR3, taken from reference TRBV5-1 and TRBJ2-3): KAGVTQTPRYLIKTRGQQVTLSCSPISGHRSVSWYQQTPGQGLQFLFEYFSETQRNKGNFPGRFSGRQFSNSRSEMNVSTLELGDSALYLCASSLPNRLVDTQYFGPGTRLTVL.

V gene TRBV23-1 combines with J gene TRBJ2-3; no DNA is available, so the TRBD2 call from TCRdb remains unchecked. TRBV23-1 is treated as an ORF (open reading frame) with a function not yet certain. The CDR3 is 16 residues long. CDR3 region: CAIPRTSPLYTDTQYF.

The rearrangement uses TRBV12-3 or TRBV12-4 and TRBJ1-1; checking the TCRdb D call of TRBD1 is not possible without DNA. This CDR3 contains 14 residues. CDR3 loop: CASQQGAGNTEAFF.

The rearrangement joins TRBV20-1 to TRBJ2-7. This CDR3 spans 13 amino acids. Germline V gives CDR1 DFQATT, CDR2 SNEGSKA (reference sequence). The CDR3 region is CSARAGGSYEQYF.

V gene TRBV5-6 combines with J gene TRBJ2-7; TCRdb's D call of TRBD1 is untestable without DNA. From germline, CDR1 is SGHDT and CDR2 YYEEEE. This CDR3 comprises 14 residues. This chain's CDR3 is CASSLTDRADEQYF.

The chain employs TRBV7-6 and TRBJ2-1; TCRdb returns TRBD2, unconfirmable since there is no DNA. There are 17 residues in the CDR3. Germline-derived CDR1 and CDR2 are SGHVS and FNYEAQ. CDR3 sequence reads: CASSLAGPSGAYNEQFF.

J is TRBJ2-1 and V is TRBV6-6. The germline V gene has CDR1 MNHNY and CDR2 SVGAGI (reference sequence). CDR3 length: 12 amino acids. CDR3 loop: CASSYSSYEQFF.

The J gene is TRBJ1-5, the V gene TRBV27. This CDR3 comprises 15 residues. Per germline, CDR1 MNHEY and CDR2 SMNVEV (reference sequence). The CDR3 spells CASSLAYLGNQPQHF.

The chain links TRBV30 to TRBJ2-7. Germline loops: CDR1 GTSNPN, CDR2 SVGIG (reference sequence). This CDR3 is 12 amino acids long. The CDR3 loop is CAWSATRLEQYF.